This T cell receptor (beta chain) was recorded in a study of T-cell reconstitution after alpha-beta-depleted transplantation in children. General study results and limits: The high TCRbeta diversity at day 60 in some patients came from surviving recipient T cells and thymic progenitors. T-cell counts and diversity were attributed mostly to newly produced T cells one year after transplant. The study reportedly traced alpha-beta T cells about two months after transplant to several hundred expanded graft clones.

For TCRbeta, the library was prepared with unique molecular identifiers. TCRdb recomputed calls from the PCR reads with MiXCR, one row per CDR3 protein. Among approximately 82,000 distinct CDR3 sequences, about 16% were seen once, and the ten largest hold 15% to 20%. About this clonotype: Its matching antigen is unknown.

This CDR3 has 11 residues. CDR1 SGHDT and CDR2 YYEEEE come from the germline V gene. Deletions cut 6 bases from V and 4 bases from J, with 5 bases between. This chain links TRBV5-6 with TRBJ2-1; D unclear. This sequence was found in a male patient aged 2 to 9 who had a stem cell transplant for acute lymphoblastic leukemia, so the T cells may come from the graft donor. The source material was PBMCs, mostly from graft donor cells, sampled 180 days after TCRalphabeta/CD19-depleted stem cell transplant. CDR3: CASIIYNEQFF. The CDR3 region has the DNA TGTGCCAGCATCATATACAATGAGCAGTTCTTC.